This TCR beta chain was retrieved from a study of spatial heterogeneity in lung cancer. In the study overall: In raw reads, more than eight appearances on average were recorded for each unique TCR and UMI combination.

V was pared by 0 bases and J by 1 base, with 6 bases of the junction left unmatched. The germline CDR1 and CDR2 sequences are SGHRS and YFSETQ. The CDR3 totals 17 residues. The time point was: sample taken at primary tumor resection. Whole RNA, isolated from tumor, nontumor lung or frozen PBMC, was sequenced without prior sorting. Ten or more counts support this clonotype. Each CDR3 protein is one row after TCRdb ran MiXCR on the 5' RACE reads. This sample has some 83,000 distinct CDR3 sequences, with 7.5% to 9.5% found just once. Sequencing was performed on PBMCs, taken at surgery. The TCR was taken from a male donor with early-stage non-small cell lung cancer. V usage is TRBV5-1 and J usage is TRBJ2-2; TRBD2 matches at 7 bases. This CDR3 reads CASSLGFASGNTGELFF. As DNA, the CDR3 is TGCGCCAGCAGCTTGGGGTTTGCTAGCGGGAACACCGGGGAGCTGTTTTTT. Based on the CDR3 plus reference TRBV5-1 and TRBJ2-2, the full variable domain is KAGVTQTPRYLIKTRGQQVTLSCSPISGHRSVSWYQQTPGQGLQFLFEYFSETQRNKGNFPGRFSGRQFSNSRSEMNVSTLELGDSALYLCASSLGFASGNTGELFFGEGSRLTVL.